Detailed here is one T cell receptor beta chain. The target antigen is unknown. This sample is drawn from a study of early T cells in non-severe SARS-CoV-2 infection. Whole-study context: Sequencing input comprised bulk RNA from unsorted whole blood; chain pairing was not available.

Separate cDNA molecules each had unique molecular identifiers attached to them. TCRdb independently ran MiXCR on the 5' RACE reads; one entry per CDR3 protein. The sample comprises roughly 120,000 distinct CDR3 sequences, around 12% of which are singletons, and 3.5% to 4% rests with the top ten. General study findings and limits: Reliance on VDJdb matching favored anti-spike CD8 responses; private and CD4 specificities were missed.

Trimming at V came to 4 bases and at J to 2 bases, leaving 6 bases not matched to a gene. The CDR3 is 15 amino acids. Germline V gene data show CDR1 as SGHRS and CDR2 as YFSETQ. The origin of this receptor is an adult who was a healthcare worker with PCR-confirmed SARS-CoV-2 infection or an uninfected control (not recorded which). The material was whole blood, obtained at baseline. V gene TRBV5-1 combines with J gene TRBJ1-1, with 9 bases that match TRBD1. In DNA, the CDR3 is TGCGCCAGCAGCCTGGACAGGGGTATAAACACTGAAGCTTTCTTT. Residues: CASSLDRGINTEAFF.